These 16 T cell receptor beta chains originate from one sample sequenced in a study of graft-versus-host responses after intestinal transplantation. These receptors' antigens are unknown. Assay: immunoSEQ multiplex PCR; the TCRdb copy retains only in-frame clones and omits some. The sample holds about 90,000 clones, 94% seen once. The source material was unstimulated CD4+ T cells sorted from spleen or lymph node cells, sampled before transplant. Source of these receptors: a human donor who was the organ donor for an intestinal transplant.

This chain links TRBV11-2 with TRBJ2-7, with 10 bases that match TRBD1. CDR3 length equals 15 residues. V lost 5 bases and J lost 6; bases outside the gene matches: 10. CDR1 SGHAT and CDR2 FQNNGV come from the germline V gene. The CDR3 DNA reads TGTGCCAGCAGCAGAACCGGGACAGGGGTTTTCGAGCAGTACTTC. It encodes CASSRTGTGVFEQYF. The full variable domain, its missing parts supplied by reference TRBV11-2 and TRBJ2-7, is EAGVAQSPRYKIIEKRQSVAFWCNPISGHATLYWYQQILGQGPKLLIQFQNNGVVDDSQLPKDRFSAERLKGVDSTLKIQPAKLEDSAVYLCASSRTGTGVFEQYFGPGTRLTVT.

This chain uses TRBV7-2 with TRBJ2-2, with 9 bases fitting TRBD2. V gave up 3 bases and J gave up 1 base; unmatched junction bases: 0. CDR1 SGHTA and CDR2 FQGNSA come from the germline V gene. The CDR3 extends over 15 amino acids. CDR3 region: CASSFSGGNTGELFF. The CDR3 coding sequence is TGTGCCAGCAGCTTTAGCGGGGGGAACACCGGGGAGCTGTTTTTT. Together with reference TRBV7-2 and TRBJ2-2, the CDR3 gives the full variable domain: GAGVSQSPSNKVTEKGKDVELRCDPISGHTALYWYRQSLGQGLEFLIYFQGNSAPDKSGLPSDRFSAERTGGSVSTLTIQRTQQEDSAVYLCASSFSGGNTGELFFGEGSRLTVL.

The chain joins TRBV6-5 to TRBJ1-1; no clear D. The CDR3 has 10 residues. CDR1 MNHEY and CDR2 SVGAGI come from the germline V gene. V was pared by 8 bases and J by 6 bases, with 7 bases between. The CDR3 loop reads CASWFAEAFF. CDR3 sequence (DNA): TGTGCCAGCTGGTTCGCTGAAGCTTTCTTT.

The rearrangement uses TRBV6-1 and TRBJ1-4; TRBD1 aligns across 9 bases. Germline V gene data show CDR1 as MNHNS and CDR2 as SASEGT. CDR3 length equals 15 residues. The trim removed 5 bases at V and 3 bases at J, leaving 4 bases unmatched. CDR3 in amino acids: CASSPTGGSNEKLFF. CDR3 coding DNA: TGTGCCAGCAGTCCAACAGGGGGCTCTAATGAAAAACTGTTTTTT.

The chain uses TRBV6-1 and TRBJ1-3, with D hard to call. Germline lookup yields CDR1 MNHNS and CDR2 SASEGT. Trimming stripped 4 bases from V and 2 bases from J, with 9 bases between. The CDR3 consists of 14 residues. The CDR3 DNA follows: TGTGCCAGCAGTGCCCCCGTAACTGGAAACACCATATATTTT. It codes for CASSAPVTGNTIYF.

The chain is built from TRBV28 and TRBJ1-6; 9 bases match TRBD1. This CDR3 contains 14 residues. CDR1 and CDR2 (germline): MDHEN, SYDVKM. Trimming removed 6 bases from V and 7 bases from J; junction bases left unmatched: 4. The CDR3 nucleotides read TGTGCCAGCAGCCGGGACAGGGTCAATTCACCCCTCCACTTT. Protein: CASSRDRVNSPLHF.

The rearrangement uses TRBV2 and TRBJ2-2; D unclear. Germline-derived CDR1 and CDR2 are SNHLY and FYNNEI. Trimming shortened V by 7 bases and J by 4 bases, and 10 bases separated the two germline ends. The CDR3 covers 13 residues. The CDR3, as DNA: TGTGCCAGCAACGGTCGTGGCACCGGGGAGCTGTTTTTT. Amino acids: CASNGRGTGELFF. Full variable domain (outside the CDR3, taken from reference TRBV2 and TRBJ2-2): EPEVTQTPSHQVTQMGQEVILRCVPISNHLYFYWYRQILGQKVEFLVSFYNNEISEKSEIFDDQFSVERPDGSNFTLKIRSTKLEDSAMYFCASNGRGTGELFFGEGSRLTVL.

This chain connects TRBV2 to TRBJ2-2, with 10 bases matching TRBD1. Per the germline V gene, CDR1 is SNHLY and CDR2 is FYNNEI. The junction had 11 bases not matched to a gene; V was cut back by 4 bases and J by 9 bases. The CDR3 covers 16 residues. The DNA for the CDR3 is TGTGCCAGCAGTGCGGGGACAGGGGTTGGTTCGTGGGAGCTGTTTTTT. This codes for CASSAGTGVGSWELFF.

V usage is TRBV11-3 and J usage is TRBJ1-5; D possibly corresponds to TRBD1 (5 bases). The CDR3 covers 14 residues. V was trimmed by 2 bases and J by 7 bases, leaving 12 bases between them. Germline CDR1 SGHNT, CDR2 YENEEA. Here the CDR3 reads CASSLRGGDQPQHF. The CDR3 DNA reads as TGTGCCAGCAGCTTACGGGGAGGGGACCAGCCCCAGCATTTT.

This chain joins TRBV7-8 and TRBJ2-7; a weak D match, TRBD1 (5 bases). Per germline, CDR1 SGHVS and CDR2 FQNEAQ. The CDR3 consists of 14 residues. Trimming pared 1 base from V and 1 base from J, leaving 8 bases between. CDR3 DNA: TGTGCCAGCAGCTTAGACCCAGGGTCCTACGAGCAGTACTTC. Encoded protein: CASSLDPGSYEQYF.

The chain employs TRBV6-6 and TRBJ2-2; D may match TRBD1 or TRBD2 (5 bases each). This CDR3 has 14 amino acids. CDR1 MNHNY and CDR2 SVGAGI come from the germline V gene (reference sequence). Trimming took 0 bases from V and 5 from J, leaving 7 bases between them. In nucleotides, the CDR3 is TGTGCCAGCAGTTACTCGGGGGAAACCGGGGAGCTGTTTTTT. Translated: CASSYSGETGELFF.

This chain joins TRBV6-1 and TRBJ2-3; 8 bases are shared with TRBD2. The V segment lost 8 bases and the J segment 2 bases; nucleotides outside the gene matches: 6. CDR1 and CDR2 (germline): MNHNS, SASEGT. The CDR3 extends over 14 amino acids. The CDR3 nucleotides are TGTGCCAGCTCCAAGCGGGGGCCCACAGATACGCAGTATTTT. Residues: CASSKRGPTDTQYF.

This sequence joins TRBV19 and TRBJ1-4; D gene ambiguous. CDR1 LNHDA and CDR2 SQIVND come from the germline V gene (reference sequence). The V end was cut by 5 bases, the J end by 0 bases, with 7 bases between. There are 14 residues in the CDR3. The CDR3, as DNA: TGTGCCAGTAGTCGGTATGCAACTAATGAAAAACTGTTTTTT. Residues: CASSRYATNEKLFF.

The chain combines TRBV4-3 with TRBJ2-7, with D possibly called TRBD1 or TRBD2 (6 bases each). Trimming took 0 bases from V and 2 from J, leaving 14 bases between them. Germline V lookup: CDR1 LGHNA, CDR2 YSLEER. The CDR3 loop spans 16 amino acids. The CDR3 DNA reads TGCGCCAGCAGCCAAGATGGGAGGACAGACCCCTACGAGCAGTACTTC. Translation: CASSQDGRTDPYEQYF.

This chain joins TRBV15 and TRBJ2-4; D gene uncertain. The CDR3 is made up of 18 amino acids. The V gene's germline CDR1 is LNHNV and CDR2 YYDKDF (reference sequence). Trimming shortened V by 3 bases and J by 0 bases, and 18 bases separated the two germline ends. CDR3 nucleotide sequence: TGTGCCACCAGCAGGGCCTTGTGGGCACCACTAGCCAAAAACATTCAGTACTTC. Amino acids: CATSRALWAPLAKNIQYF.

The chain couples TRBV7-9 to TRBJ2-2; the D is unclear. Trimming shortened V by 4 bases and J by 6 bases, and 12 bases separated the two germline ends. Looked up from germline, CDR1 is SEHNR and CDR2 is FQNEAQ (reference sequence). This CDR3 is built from 14 residues. For the CDR3, the DNA is TGTGCCAGCAGCTCCGCTTGGTCGTCCGGGGAGCTGTTTTTT. The encoded protein is CASSSAWSSGELFF.